A selection of T cell receptor beta chains follows, all from one sample in a study of cytotoxic CD8 clonotypes in ibrutinib-treated CLL. Clones were sequenced by immunoSEQ multiplex PCR, and TCRdb holds only the in-frame ones, with some missing. The sample includes some 200,000 clones, 70% seen only once; the top ten take about 6.2%. The source was PBMCs, collected after 12 months of ibrutinib treatment. The receptor set was obtained from a human donor with chronic lymphocytic leukemia. The CDR3 runs from the conserved cysteine through the conserved F or W. Fields, in order: J gene, V gene, D gene, clone size, CDR3 protein, CDR3 DNA. D genes are given only for firm matches. The listing skips clone size in some rows; elsewhere it reads once, few, many or a size class.

J: TRBJ1-4; V: TRBV5-1; D: TRBD1; size: -; CDR3: CASSATGQVNEKLFF; DNA: TGCGCCAGCAGCGCGACGGGACAGGTTAATGAAAAACTGTTTTTT
J: TRBJ2-5; V: TRBV25-1; D: -; size: -; CDR3: CASRLGSTQTQYF; DNA: TGTGCCAGCAGGCTGGGTTCCACCCAGACCCAGTACTTC
J: TRBJ1-2; V: TRBV6-5; D: -; size: -; CDR3: CASSYSTGKNYGYTF; DNA: TGTGCCAGCAGTTACTCGACCGGCAAGAACTATGGCTACACCTTC
J: TRBJ1-2; V: TRBV4-2; D: -; size: -; CDR3: CASSQEKGHLTKYTF; DNA: TGTGCCAGCAGCCAAGAGAAGGGCCACTTGACGAAATACACCTTC
J: TRBJ2-1; V: TRBV29-1; D: TRBD2; size: -; CDR3: CSAGGISGAYNEQFF; DNA: TGCAGCGCGGGGGGAATTAGCGGAGCCTACAATGAGCAGTTCTTC
J: TRBJ2-1; V: TRBV11-3; D: TRBD1; size: -; CDR3: CASSPGTGGYNEQFF; DNA: TGTGCCAGCAGTCCCGGGACAGGGGGCTACAATGAGCAGTTCTTC
J: TRBJ1-5; V: TRBV2; D: TRBD1; size: few; CDR3: CASSRTGRFSNQPQHF; DNA: TGTGCCAGCAGTAGGACAGGAAGGTTTAGTAATCAGCCCCAGCATTTT
J: TRBJ2-2; V: TRBV9; D: TRBD1; size: -; CDR3: CASSVDRGRTGELFF; DNA: TGTGCCAGCAGCGTTGACAGGGGGCGGACCGGGGAGCTGTTTTTT
J: TRBJ2-5; V: TRBV7-9; D: -; size: -; CDR3: CASSLVAQGETQYF; DNA: TGTGCCAGCAGCTTAGTAGCGCAGGGCGAGACCCAGTACTTC
J: TRBJ2-7; V: TRBV6-6; D: TRBD2; size: -; CDR3: CASKLQTSGSLYEQYF; DNA: TGTGCCAGCAAATTGCAGACTAGCGGGAGTCTCTACGAGCAGTACTTC
J: TRBJ2-2; V: TRBV7-9; D: -; size: -; CDR3: CASRVAANTGELFF; DNA: TGTGCCAGCCGGGTAGCGGCGAACACCGGGGAGCTGTTTTTT
J: TRBJ2-3; V: TRBV11-2; D: TRBD2; size: -; CDR3: CASSVRGGGGTDTQYF; DNA: TGTGCCAGCAGCGTACGGGGCGGGGGGGGCACAGATACGCAGTATTTT
J: TRBJ1-5; V: TRBV5-6; D: -; size: -; CDR3: CASSLVGGQPQHF; DNA: TGTGCCAGCAGCTTGGTTGGTGGACAGCCCCAGCATTTT
J: TRBJ2-3; V: TRBV11-2; D: -; size: once; CDR3: CASSILRLSSSRDTQYF; DNA: TGTGCCAGCAGCATTCTTCGCCTATCATCCTCGCGTGATACGCAGTATTTT
J: TRBJ2-3; V: TRBV28; D: -; size: -; CDR3: CASRVLTDTQYF; DNA: TGTGCCAGCAGGGTGTTGACAGATACGCAGTATTTT
J: TRBJ1-2; V: TRBV25-1; D: TRBD1; size: -; CDR3: CASSDPGQANYGYTF; DNA: TGTGCCAGCAGTGATCCGGGACAGGCCAACTATGGCTACACCTTC
J: TRBJ1-2; V: TRBV9; D: -; size: once; CDR3: CASSVGIQGSYGYTF; DNA: TGTGCCAGCAGCGTGGGGATTCAGGGAAGCTATGGCTACACCTTC
J: TRBJ2-1; V: TRBV7-2; D: TRBD2; size: few; CDR3: CASRPLRLAGPYNEQFF; DNA: TGTGCCAGCAGACCTCTGCGACTAGCGGGCCCCTACAATGAGCAGTTCTTC
J: TRBJ2-7; V: TRBV18; D: TRBD1; size: -; CDR3: CASSPSTGETYEQYF; DNA: TGTGCCAGCTCACCATCGACAGGGGAAACCTACGAGCAGTACTTC
J: TRBJ1-2; V: TRBV11-2; D: -; size: -; CDR3: CASSLSVNRGYYGYTF; DNA: TGTGCCAGCAGCTTATCTGTTAACCGGGGCTATTATGGCTACACCTTC
J: TRBJ1-3; V: TRBV7-2; D: -; size: -; CDR3: CASSFSGAFSGNTIYF; DNA: TGTGCCAGCAGCTTTTCAGGGGCCTTCTCTGGAAACACCATATATTTT
J: TRBJ2-2; V: TRBV7-8; D: -; size: -; CDR3: CASSLPGPRVGELFF; DNA: TGTGCCAGCAGCTTACCGGGGCCTCGAGTCGGGGAGCTGTTTTTT
J: TRBJ1-1; V: TRBV4-2; D: -; size: few; CDR3: CASSQPGRVMNTEAFF; DNA: TGTGCCAGCAGCCAACCGGGACGCGTCATGAACACTGAAGCTTTCTTT
J: TRBJ1-2; V: TRBV27; D: -; size: -; CDR3: CASSPLTSGGLRGYTF; DNA: TGTGCCAGCAGCCCCCTCACATCGGGGGGGCTTAGAGGCTACACCTTC
J: TRBJ1-1; V: TRBV18; D: -; size: -; CDR3: CASSPPGGLNTEAFF; DNA: TGTGCCAGCTCACCCCCCGGGGGCTTGAACACTGAAGCTTTCTTT
J: TRBJ2-2; V: TRBV27; D: -; size: -; CDR3: CASSLQKGLAKYTGELFF; DNA: TGTGCCAGCAGTTTGCAGAAGGGACTCGCGAAGTACACCGGGGAGCTGTTTTTT
J: TRBJ1-2; V: TRBV6-5; D: -; size: -; CDR3: CASSYAGRDSYTF; DNA: TGTGCCAGCAGTTACGCCGGAAGAGATAGCTACACCTTC
J: TRBJ2-5; V: TRBV28; D: -; size: -; CDR3: CASSLRLARQETQYF; DNA: TGTGCCAGCAGTTTGAGGCTAGCGAGGCAAGAGACCCAGTACTTC
J: TRBJ1-6; V: TRBV27; D: -; size: -; CDR3: CASSLSPGRGSPLHF; DNA: TGTGCCAGCAGTTTATCGCCAGGAAGGGGGTCACCCCTCCACTTT
J: TRBJ1-2; V: TRBV27; D: TRBD1; size: -; CDR3: CASSDPGTGDGYTF; DNA: TGTGCCAGCAGTGACCCCGGGACAGGGGACGGCTACACCTTC
J: TRBJ1-6; V: TRBV5-1; D: -; size: -; CDR3: CASSQGIQNSPLHF; DNA: TGCGCCAGCAGCCAGGGAATTCAGAATTCACCCCTCCACTTT
J: TRBJ1-2; V: TRBV29-1; D: TRBD1; size: -; CDR3: CSAIRDRNYGYTF; DNA: TGCAGCGCCATACGGGACAGAAACTATGGCTACACCTTC
J: TRBJ1-2; V: TRBV19; D: TRBD1; size: -; CDR3: CASSTYRGPTSNYGYTF; DNA: TGTGCCAGTAGTACCTACAGGGGGCCGACCTCAAACTATGGCTACACCTTC
J: TRBJ1-2; V: TRBV5-4; D: -; size: -; CDR3: CASSLAGQGYTF; DNA: TGTGCCAGCAGCTTAGCAGGGCAGGGCTACACCTTC
J: TRBJ1-2; V: TRBV6-6; D: TRBD1; size: once; CDR3: CASDGTGANYGYTF; DNA: TGTGCCAGCGACGGGACAGGGGCTAACTATGGCTACACCTTC
J: TRBJ2-7; V: TRBV4-2; D: TRBD1; size: -; CDR3: CASSQGARDSSYEQYF; DNA: TGTGCCAGCAGCCAAGGCGCCCGGGACAGCTCCTACGAGCAGTACTTC
J: TRBJ1-5; V: TRBV18; D: -; size: few; CDR3: CASSPSGDQPQHF; DNA: TGTGCCAGCTCACCATCAGGGGACCAGCCCCAGCATTTT
J: TRBJ2-1; V: TRBV28; D: -; size: -; CDR3: CASSLGRTIRQFF; DNA: TGTGCCAGCAGTTTAGGGCGGACTATTCGGCAGTTCTTC
J: TRBJ2-1; V: TRBV29-1; D: TRBD2; size: -; CDR3: CSDRGGTSGSYEQFF; DNA: TGCAGCGACAGGGGGGGGACTAGCGGGAGCTATGAGCAGTTCTTC
J: TRBJ2-3; V: TRBV18; D: -; size: -; CDR3: CASSPKDTQYF; DNA: TGTGCCAGCTCACCAAAAGATACGCAGTATTTT
J: TRBJ2-7; V: TRBV2; D: TRBD1; size: -; CDR3: CASSEADRTGRYEQYF; DNA: TGTGCCAGCAGTGAAGCAGACCGGACAGGACGCTACGAGCAGTACTTC
J: TRBJ2-7; V: TRBV7-2; D: -; size: -; CDR3: CASSLAQREQYF; DNA: TGTGCCAGCAGCTTAGCGCAGCGGGAGCAGTACTTC
J: TRBJ1-2; V: TRBV11-3; D: -; size: -; CDR3: CASSLDTGHGYTF; DNA: TGTGCCAGCAGCTTAGATACGGGACATGGCTACACCTTC